The T cell receptor (beta chain) under discussion was sequenced for a study of monozygotic twins with inflammatory bowel disease. This CDR3 comprises 15 residues. The UMIs contained a 6-nucleotide sample barcode. They were added by template switching during cDNA synthesis. Reanalyzing the 5' RACE reads, TCRdb keeps one entry per CDR3 protein, without DNA. In all, the sample yields fewer than 450,000 distinct CDR3 sequences. This TCR derives from a human donor with ulcerative colitis or Crohn's disease, or a healthy co-twin of an affected twin (not recorded which). The chain couples TRBV12-3 or TRBV12-4 to TRBJ2-1; with no DNA, the TCRdb D assignment of TRBD1 cannot be verified. The sequencing input was blood. CDR3 sequence: CASTLLGTAYNEQFF.